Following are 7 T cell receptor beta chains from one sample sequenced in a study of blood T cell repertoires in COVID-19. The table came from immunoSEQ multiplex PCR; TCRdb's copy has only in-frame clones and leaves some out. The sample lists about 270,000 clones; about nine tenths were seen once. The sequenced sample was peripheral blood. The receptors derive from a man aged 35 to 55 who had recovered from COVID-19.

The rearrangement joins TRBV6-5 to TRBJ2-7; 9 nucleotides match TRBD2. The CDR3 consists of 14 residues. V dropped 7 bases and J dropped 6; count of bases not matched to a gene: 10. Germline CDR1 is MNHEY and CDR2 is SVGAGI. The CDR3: CASNSQGLACEQYF. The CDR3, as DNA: TGTGCCAGCAACTCACAGGGACTAGCATGCGAGCAGTACTTC.

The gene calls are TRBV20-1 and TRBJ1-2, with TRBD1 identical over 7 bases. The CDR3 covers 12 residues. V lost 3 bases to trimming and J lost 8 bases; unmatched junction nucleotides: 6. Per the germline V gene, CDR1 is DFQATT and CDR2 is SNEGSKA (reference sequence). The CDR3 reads CSASTGVGGYTF. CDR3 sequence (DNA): TGCAGTGCTAGTACAGGGGTGGGCGGCTACACCTTC.

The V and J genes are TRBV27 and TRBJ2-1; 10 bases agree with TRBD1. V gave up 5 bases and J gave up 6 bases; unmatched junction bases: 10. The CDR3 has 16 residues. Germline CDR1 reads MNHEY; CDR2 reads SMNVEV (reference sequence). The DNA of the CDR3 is TGTGCCAGCAGTAGACAGGGGGCCCCTAATGTCAATGAGCAGTTCTTC. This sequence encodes CASSRQGAPNVNEQFF.

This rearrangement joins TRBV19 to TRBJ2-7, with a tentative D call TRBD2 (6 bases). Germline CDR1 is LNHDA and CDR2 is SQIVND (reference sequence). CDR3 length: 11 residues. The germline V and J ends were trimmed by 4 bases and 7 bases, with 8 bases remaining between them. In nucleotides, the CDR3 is TGTGCCAGTAGTACTCGGGGGGAGCAGTACTTC. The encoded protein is CASSTRGEQYF.

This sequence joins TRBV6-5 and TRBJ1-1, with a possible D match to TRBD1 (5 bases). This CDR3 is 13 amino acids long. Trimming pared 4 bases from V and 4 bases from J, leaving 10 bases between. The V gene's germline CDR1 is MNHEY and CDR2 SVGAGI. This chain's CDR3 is CASSFGGSTEAFF. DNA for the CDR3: TGTGCCAGCAGTTTCGGGGGGAGCACTGAAGCTTTCTTT.

The CDR3 spells CASSQDSALYNSPLHF. CDR3 DNA: TGCGCCAGCAGCCAAGATAGTGCCCTATATAATTCACCCCTCCACTTT. This chain joins TRBV4-1 and TRBJ1-6, with unresolved D. This CDR3 has 16 residues. The V gene's germline CDR1 is MGHRA and CDR2 YSYEKL. Trimming left V 0 bases short and J 4 bases short, with 10 bases between.

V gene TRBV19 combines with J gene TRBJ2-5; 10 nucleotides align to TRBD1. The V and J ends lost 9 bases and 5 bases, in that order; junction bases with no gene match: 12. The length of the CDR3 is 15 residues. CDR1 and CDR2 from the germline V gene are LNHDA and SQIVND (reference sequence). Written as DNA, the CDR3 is TGTGCCAGCTCACTAACCGGGACAGGGGATGAGACCCAGTACTTC. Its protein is CASSLTGTGDETQYF. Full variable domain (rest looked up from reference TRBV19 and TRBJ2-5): DGGITQSPKYLFRKEGQNVTLSCEQNLNHDAMYWYRQDPGQGLRLIYYSQIVNDFQKGDIAEGYSVSREKKESFPLTVTSAQKNPTAFYLCASSLTGTGDETQYFGPGTRLLVL.